Listed below are T cell receptor beta chains from one sample, sequenced in a study of blood T cell repertoires in COVID-19. Profiling relied on immunoSEQ multiplex PCR, and the TCRdb table lists in-frame clones only, not all of them. This sample has about 200,000 clones, with less than 90% found just once. The source material was peripheral blood. All receptors come from a human donor in a cohort sampled during active COVID-19. Both conserved end residues are part of each CDR3. D genes are given only for firm matches. Where a row states a size, it is once, few, many or the class of an expanded clone; other rows omit it.

clone size	V gene	J gene	D gene	CDR3 protein	CDR3 DNA
.	TRBV19	TRBJ1-1	TRBD1	CASSIDSRQGIRLAAEAFF	TGTGCCAGTAGTATAGATTCGAGACAGGGGATACGCTTAGCCGCTGAAGCTTTCTTT
.	TRBV3-1/TRBV3-2	TRBJ2-1	TRBD2	CASSHWGASGDNEQFF	TGTGCCAGCAGCCACTGGGGGGCTAGCGGGGACAATGAGCAGTTCTTC
.	TRBV10-2	TRBJ1-2	TRBD1	CATEGTGTYGYTF	TGCGCCACCGAGGGGACAGGGACCTATGGCTACACCTTC
.	TRBV27	TRBJ2-7	TRBD1	CASNMGQPYSTYEQYF	TGTGCCAGCAATATGGGACAGCCATACTCTACCTACGAGCAGTACTTC
once	TRBV24-1	TRBJ2-1	TRBD2	CATSDRTSSYNEQFF	TGTGCCACCAGTGATCGGACTAGTTCCTACAATGAGCAGTTCTTC
.	TRBV19	TRBJ1-2	.	CASSLWALANYGYTF	TGTGCCAGTAGCTTATGGGCCCTAGCCAACTATGGCTACACCTTC
.	TRBV5-6	TRBJ1-4	.	CASSRERGLAGEKLFF	TGTGCCAGCAGCCGGGAACGGGGGTTGGCGGGTGAAAAACTGTTTTTT
.	TRBV28	TRBJ2-2	TRBD1	CASSFRTGDDGELFF	TGTGCCAGCAGTTTCAGGACAGGGGACGACGGGGAGCTGTTTTTT
.	TRBV27	TRBJ1-1	.	CASSFGGRLTEAFF	TGTGCCAGCAGTTTCGGGGGGCGCCTAACTGAAGCTTTCTTT
.	TRBV7-8	TRBJ2-1	.	CASSLTRGNEQFF	TGTGCCAGCAGCTTAACCAGGGGCAATGAGCAGTTCTTC
.	TRBV28	TRBJ1-3	TRBD1	CASSSQGRSGNTIYF	TGTGCCAGCAGTTCACAGGGGCGATCCGGAAACACCATATATTTT
.	TRBV18	TRBJ1-2	TRBD1	CASSEDRDLGGYTF	TGTGCCAGCTCAGAAGACAGGGACTTAGGTGGCTACACCTTC
.	TRBV19	TRBJ2-3	.	CASMRASLTDTQYF	TGTGCCAGTATGAGGGCATCGTTGACAGATACGCAGTATTTT
.	TRBV7-2	TRBJ2-1	.	CASSLARAPGEQFF	TGTGCCAGCAGCTTAGCGAGGGCGCCAGGTGAGCAGTTCTTC
.	TRBV27	TRBJ1-5	.	CASSPQWGVNQPQHF	TGTGCCAGCAGTCCACAGTGGGGGGTAAATCAGCCCCAGCATTTT
once	TRBV14	TRBJ1-1	.	CASSPSVFTEAFF	TGTGCCAGCAGCCCCTCTGTTTTTACTGAAGCTTTCTTT
.	TRBV30	TRBJ1-5	.	CAWSVRENQPQHF	TGTGCCTGGAGTGTACGAGAGAATCAGCCCCAGCATTTT
.	TRBV10-3	TRBJ1-4	.	CAISEPGTPTGEKLFF	TGTGCCATCAGTGAGCCTGGGACTCCTACGGGGGAAAAACTGTTTTTT
.	TRBV29-1	TRBJ2-3	.	CSVGPLLEDTQYF	TGCAGCGTTGGCCCCCTTCTAGAGGATACGCAGTATTTT
.	TRBV18	TRBJ2-3	.	CASSRGGSTDTQYF	TGTGCCAGCTCACGGGGGGGCAGCACAGATACGCAGTATTTT
.	TRBV5-5	TRBJ2-1	TRBD1	CASSLHQGASNEQFF	TGTGCCAGCAGCTTGCACCAGGGGGCATCCAATGAGCAGTTCTTC
.	TRBV29-1	TRBJ2-1	.	CSVAGIYNEQFF	TGCAGCGTTGCAGGAATCTACAATGAGCAGTTCTTC
.	TRBV5-1	TRBJ2-3	.	CASSLQTGRDTQYF	TGCGCCAGCAGCCTCCAGACTGGAAGAGATACGCAGTATTTT
.	TRBV19	TRBJ2-2	TRBD1	CASSIVFVGGQGAINTGELFF	TGTGCCAGTAGTATAGTCTTCGTGGGGGGACAGGGGGCTATTAACACCGGGGAGCTGTTTTTT
.	TRBV7-8	TRBJ2-3	TRBD2	CASSHSGVTDTQYF	TGTGCCAGCAGCCACAGCGGGGTCACAGATACGCAGTATTTT
.	TRBV7-2	TRBJ2-3	.	CASSSRPAGVTDTQYF	TGTGCCAGCAGCTCTCGCCCTGCAGGGGTAACAGATACGCAGTATTTT
.	TRBV6-4	TRBJ2-1	TRBD1	CASSGTGRRDEQFF	TGTGCCAGCAGCGGGACAGGTAGACGTGATGAGCAGTTCTTC
.	TRBV5-4	TRBJ2-7	TRBD2	CASSLGAGAYEQYF	TGTGCCAGCAGCTTGGGAGCGGGAGCGTACGAGCAGTACTTC
.	TRBV15	TRBJ2-7	TRBD1	CATGRDSLYEQYF	TGTGCCACCGGCCGGGACAGTCTGTACGAGCAGTACTTC
.	TRBV19	TRBJ1-4	.	CASSPRGGYDEKLFF	TGTGCCAGTAGCCCCAGAGGAGGGTACGACGAAAAACTGTTTTTT
.	TRBV7-9	TRBJ2-3	TRBD1	CASRDQGAGTDTQYF	TGTGCCAGCAGAGACCAGGGGGCCGGCACAGATACGCAGTATTTT
.	TRBV7-9	TRBJ2-2	TRBD2	CASSLWEGSTGELFF	TGTGCCAGCAGCTTATGGGAGGGGTCTACCGGGGAGCTGTTTTTT
few	TRBV7-2	TRBJ2-7	TRBD2	CASSFPLAGAGEQYF	TGTGCCAGCAGCTTCCCTCTGGCGGGAGCGGGCGAGCAGTACTTC
.	TRBV24-1	TRBJ2-5	TRBD1	CATSPGTGIGETQYF	TGTGCCACGTCACCCGGGACAGGAATTGGAGAGACCCAGTACTTC
.	TRBV20-1	TRBJ1-1	.	CSAGGRAFF	TGCAGTGCAGGAGGGAGGGCTTTCTTT
once	TRBV18	TRBJ2-5	.	CARGRETQYF	TGTGCCAGGGGGAGGGAGACCCAGTACTTC
.	TRBV6-6	TRBJ2-5	TRBD2	CASRPTSGEETQYF	TGTGCCAGCAGGCCCACTAGCGGGGAAGAGACCCAGTACTTC
.	TRBV20-1	TRBJ2-4	.	CSASNRLEKNIQYF	TGCAGTGCTAGTAATCGGTTGGAGAAAAACATTCAGTACTTC
.	TRBV11-2	TRBJ2-7	.	CASSPRVKADYEQYF	TGTGCCAGCAGCCCGAGGGTGAAGGCAGACTACGAGCAGTACTTC
.	TRBV5-1	TRBJ2-5	TRBD1	CASTGQGRETQYF	TGCGCCAGCACCGGACAGGGTAGGGAGACCCAGTACTTC
.	TRBV28	TRBJ2-7	TRBD2	CASSLSAGGAEQYF	TGTGCCAGCAGTTTATCAGCGGGAGGGGCCGAGCAGTACTTC
.	TRBV28	TRBJ2-3	.	CASSFAGSLTDTQYF	TGTGCCAGCAGTTTTGCGGGATCCCTCACAGATACGCAGTATTTT
.	TRBV3-1/TRBV3-2	TRBJ2-3	.	CASSPLHQGTDTQYF	TGTGCCAGCAGCCCCCTTCACCAGGGCACAGATACGCAGTATTTT
.	TRBV4-1	TRBJ2-1	TRBD2	CASSQVRLAGGFEQFF	TGCGCCAGCAGCCAAGTTCGGCTAGCGGGAGGGTTTGAGCAGTTCTTC
.	TRBV7-9	TRBJ2-6	.	CASSSHLGGAGANVLTF	TGTGCCAGCAGCTCCCACTTAGGAGGGGCTGGGGCCAACGTCCTGACTTTC
.	TRBV9	TRBJ1-5	.	CASSVDWGEQPQHF	TGTGCCAGCAGCGTAGATTGGGGGGAGCAGCCCCAGCATTTT
.	TRBV27	TRBJ2-5	.	CASRSGVRETQYF	TGTGCCAGCAGATCGGGGGTTAGGGAGACCCAGTACTTC
.	TRBV18	TRBJ2-2	TRBD1	CAIPPQGKSTGELFF	TGTGCCATACCCCCACAGGGGAAGTCCACCGGGGAGCTGTTTTTT
.	TRBV30	TRBJ1-3	.	CAWRPSSGNTIYF	TGTGCCTGGAGACCGAGCTCTGGAAACACCATATATTTT